The 15 T cell receptor beta chains presented below share a single source sample, sequenced in a study of shared clonotypes between healthy human individuals. Naive CD8 cells, CD45RO-negative and positively selected for CCR7, excluded terminally differentiated effector memory CD45RA+ cells. TCRdb's copy holds only in-frame clones and misses some; the assay was immunoSEQ multiplex PCR. This sample has roughly 1,800,000 clones, with about 95% found just once. Sequenced sample: naive CD8+ T cells sorted from blood. Receptor source: a man between 18 and 29 years old in good health.

V is TRBV5-6 and J is TRBJ2-7; the D gene is possibly TRBD2 (6 bases). V lost 2 bases and J lost 1, with 13 bases in between. This CDR3 region has 15 residues. Germline CDR1 and CDR2: SGHDT and YYEEEE. The CDR3 is CASSFSPGESYEQYF. The CDR3 DNA reads TGTGCCAGCAGCTTCAGCCCGGGAGAATCCTACGAGCAGTACTTC.

The chain links TRBV7-9 to TRBJ2-1; tentatively, D is TRBD1 (6 bases). The CDR3 is 14 amino acids. The V gene's germline CDR1 is SEHNR and CDR2 FQNEAQ (reference sequence). V was shortened by 1 base and J by 10 bases, with 14 bases between the two germline ends. CDR3: CASSLVYETGEQFF. CDR3 DNA sequence: TGTGCCAGCAGCTTAGTTTATGAAACAGGGGAGCAGTTCTTC.

The chain couples TRBV6-5 to TRBJ2-7; 10 bases line up with TRBD1. V gave up 10 bases and J gave up 7 bases; unmatched junction bases: 7. The germline CDR1 and CDR2 sequences are MNHEY and SVGAGI. This CDR3 has 12 residues. The CDR3 protein is CAIGQGVAEQYF. In nucleotides, the CDR3 is TGTGCCATAGGACAGGGGGTTGCTGAGCAGTACTTC.

The V gene is TRBV10-3, the J gene TRBJ1-6, with D unresolved. The V end was cut by 2 bases, the J end by 4 bases, with 6 bases between. The germline V gene encodes CDR1 ENHRY and CDR2 SYGVKD. The CDR3 is 14 amino acids. The CDR3 region is CAISEAGYNSPLHF. The CDR3 DNA reads as TGTGCCATCAGTGAGGCGGGGTATAATTCACCCCTCCACTTT.

The chain employs TRBV9 and TRBJ2-1; 9 positions agree with TRBD1. The CDR3 has 17 amino acids. With 4 bases clipped from V and 4 bases from J, the junction kept 12 bases outside the gene matches. Germline CDR1 SGDLS, CDR2 YYNGEE. CDR3 sequence: CASSPRTGAGNYNEQFF. CDR3 bases: TGTGCCAGCAGCCCCCGGACAGGGGCGGGTAATTACAATGAGCAGTTCTTC. Variable domain in full (rest from reference TRBV9 and TRBJ2-1): DSGVTQTPKHLITATGQRVTLRCSPRSGDLSVYWYQQSLDQGLQFLIQYYNGEERAKGNILERFSAQQFPDLHSELNLSSLELGDSALYFCASSPRTGAGNYNEQFFGPGTRLTVL.

V and J are TRBV28 and TRBJ1-5; D is unresolved. The CDR3 has 13 amino acids. V was cut by 2 bases and J by 7 bases, with 9 bases left in between. Germline V gene data show CDR1 as MDHEN and CDR2 as SYDVKM. The DNA of the CDR3 is TGTGCCAGCAGTTTACGGACGGTGCAGCCCCAGCATTTT. This sequence encodes CASSLRTVQPQHF. The variable domain in full, completed from reference TRBV28 and TRBJ1-5, reads DVKVTQSSRYLVKRTGEKVFLECVQDMDHENMFWYRQDPGLGLRLIYFSYDVKMKEKGDIPEGYSVSREKKERFSLILESASTNQTSMYLCASSLRTVQPQHFGDGTRLSIL.

J is TRBJ2-2 and V is TRBV6-5; D is perhaps TRBD2 (7 bases). CDR1 and CDR2 from the germline V gene are MNHEY and SVGAGI. The ends were cut back, 0 bases at V and 3 bases at J, with 11 bases in the middle. The CDR3 has 16 amino acids. CDR3 sequence: CASSYSGGLYTGELFF. The CDR3 bases are TGTGCCAGCAGTTACTCGGGGGGGCTGTACACCGGGGAGCTGTTTTTT.

The chain uses TRBV5-1 and TRBJ2-7, with D perhaps TRBD1 (5 bases). This CDR3 is 14 amino acids long. Trimming pared 0 bases from V and 1 base from J, leaving 8 bases between. CDR1 is SGHRS, CDR2 YFSETQ, per germline. CDR3: CASSLDRQSYEQYF. CDR3 DNA: TGCGCCAGCAGCTTGGACAGGCAATCCTACGAGCAGTACTTC.

The chain recombines TRBV7-2 with TRBJ2-1, with D perhaps matching TRBD1 or TRBD2 (5 bases each). There are 14 residues in the CDR3. The V and J ends lost 1 base and 4 bases respectively, with 8 bases between them. CDR1 SGHTA and CDR2 FQGNSA come from the germline V gene. The CDR3 sequence: CASSLVGAYNEQFF. The CDR3 DNA sequence: TGTGCCAGCAGCTTAGTCGGGGCTTACAATGAGCAGTTCTTC.

This clone occurred once. The chain carries TRBV28 and TRBJ2-1, with D tentatively TRBD1 or TRBD2 (5 bases each). Germline V CDR1 and CDR2: MDHEN, SYDVKM. The CDR3 runs 14 residues. V was shortened by 4 bases and J by 8 bases, with 15 bases between the two germline ends. This CDR3 reads CASSSLLGTDEQFF. The CDR3 DNA sequence: TGTGCCAGCAGTTCCCTTCTAGGGACGGATGAGCAGTTCTTC.

The chain couples TRBV7-9 to TRBJ2-1, with 7 bases matching TRBD2. J was trimmed by 6 bases and V by 8 bases; bases with no gene match: 10. The CDR3 is 14 amino acids. Germline CDR1 SEHNR, CDR2 FQNEAQ (reference sequence). For the CDR3, the DNA is TGTGCCAGCTTGCCGACTAGCCAGCTCAATGAGCAGTTCTTC. Translated, it gives CASLPTSQLNEQFF.

V is TRBV4-2 and J is TRBJ2-2; 10 positions agree with TRBD2. Per germline, CDR1 LGHNA and CDR2 YNFKEQ. The CDR3 runs to 17 residues. After removal of 1 base from V and 6 bases from J, the junction contained 8 bases not matched to a gene. The CDR3 nucleotides are TGTGCCAGCAGCCAAGGGCGAGCGGGGGGGCCATCCGGGGAGCTGTTTTTT. The encoded protein is CASSQGRAGGPSGELFF.

A note on this clone: Other DNA sequences in this sample translate to the same CDR3. The rearrangement uses TRBV27 and TRBJ2-5; D might be TRBD1 (6 bases). With 2 bases removed from V and 5 bases from J, the gap between germline ends came to 9 bases. Looked up from germline, CDR1 is MNHEY and CDR2 is SMNVEV (reference sequence). The CDR3 consists of 13 residues. The CDR3 bases are TGTGCCAGCAGTTTAGGGGGCCGGGAGACCCAGTACTTC. Translation: CASSLGGRETQYF.

This chain connects TRBV5-4 to TRBJ1-2; the match to TRBD1 covers 7 bases. Per the germline V gene, CDR1 is SGHNT and CDR2 is YYREEE (reference sequence). The CDR3 has 13 residues. The J segment lost 5 bases and the V segment lost 3 bases, leaving 4 bases of the junction unmatched. The CDR3 protein is CASSSGQPYGYTF. As DNA, the CDR3 is TGTGCCAGCAGCTCGGGACAGCCTTATGGCTACACCTTC. The full variable domain, rest sourced from reference TRBV5-4 and TRBJ1-2, is ETGVTQSPTHLIKTRGQQVTLRCSSQSGHNTVSWYQQALGQGPQFIFQYYREEENGRGNFPPRFSGLQFPNYSSELNVNALELDDSALYLCASSSGQPYGYTFGSGTRLTVV.

The chain combines TRBV4-1 with TRBJ2-6; no firm D call. This CDR3 is 17 amino acids long. Germline-derived CDR1 and CDR2 are MGHRA and YSYEKL. V dropped 4 bases and J dropped 0 bases, with 13 bases sitting between them. The chain's CDR3 is CASSRSQGASGANVLTF. In DNA, the CDR3 is TGCGCCAGCAGCCGGTCACAAGGCGCCTCTGGGGCCAACGTCCTGACTTTC.